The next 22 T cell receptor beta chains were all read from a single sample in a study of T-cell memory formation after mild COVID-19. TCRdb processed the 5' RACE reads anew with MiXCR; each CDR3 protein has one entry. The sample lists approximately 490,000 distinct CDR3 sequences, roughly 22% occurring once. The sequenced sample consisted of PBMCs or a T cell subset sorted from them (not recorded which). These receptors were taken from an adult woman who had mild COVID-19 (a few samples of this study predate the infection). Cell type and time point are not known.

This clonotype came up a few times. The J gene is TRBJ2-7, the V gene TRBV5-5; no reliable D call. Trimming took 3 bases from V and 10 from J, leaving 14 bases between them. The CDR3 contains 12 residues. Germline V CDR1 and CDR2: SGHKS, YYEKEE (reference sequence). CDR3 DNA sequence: TGTGCCAGCAGCTGGTTGGACGGCAGTCAGTACTTC. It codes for CASSWLDGSQYF.

The CDR3 DNA reads as TGTGCCAGCAGCTTAACTGAGAGCTATGGCTACACCTTC. Translated, it gives CASSLTESYGYTF. The V gene is TRBV7-9, the J gene TRBJ1-2; D not certain. The germline gives CDR1 SEHNR, CDR2 FQNEAQ (reference sequence). This CDR3 is 13 amino acids long. The ends were cut back, 2 bases at V and 4 bases at J, with 8 bases in the middle.

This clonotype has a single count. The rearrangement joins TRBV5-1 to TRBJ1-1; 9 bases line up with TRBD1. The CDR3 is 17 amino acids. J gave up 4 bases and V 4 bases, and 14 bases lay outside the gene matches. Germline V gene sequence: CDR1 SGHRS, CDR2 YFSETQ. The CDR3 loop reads CASSLLNRGPRGTEAFF. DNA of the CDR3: TGCGCCAGCAGCCTACTAAACAGGGGGCCCAGGGGCACTGAAGCTTTCTTT.

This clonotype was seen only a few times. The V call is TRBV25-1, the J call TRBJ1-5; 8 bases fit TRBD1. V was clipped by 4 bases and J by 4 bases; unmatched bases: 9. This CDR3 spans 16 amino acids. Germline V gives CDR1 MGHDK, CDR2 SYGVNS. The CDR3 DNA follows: TGTGCCAGCAGTGTATTCCGGACAGGGCAAAATCAGCCCCAGCATTTT. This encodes CASSVFRTGQNQPQHF.

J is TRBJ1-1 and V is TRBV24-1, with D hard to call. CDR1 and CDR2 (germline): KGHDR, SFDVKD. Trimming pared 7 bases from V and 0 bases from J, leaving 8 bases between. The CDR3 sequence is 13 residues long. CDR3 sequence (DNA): TGTGCCACCAGGGACCAAATGAACACTGAAGCTTTCTTT. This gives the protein CATRDQMNTEAFF.

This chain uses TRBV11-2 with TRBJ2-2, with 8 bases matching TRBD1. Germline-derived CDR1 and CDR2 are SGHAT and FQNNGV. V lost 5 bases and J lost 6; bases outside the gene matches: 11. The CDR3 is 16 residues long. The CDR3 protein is CASSLQRQGQAGELFF. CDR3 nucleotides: TGTGCCAGCAGCCTTCAACGACAGGGGCAAGCCGGGGAGCTGTTTTTT.

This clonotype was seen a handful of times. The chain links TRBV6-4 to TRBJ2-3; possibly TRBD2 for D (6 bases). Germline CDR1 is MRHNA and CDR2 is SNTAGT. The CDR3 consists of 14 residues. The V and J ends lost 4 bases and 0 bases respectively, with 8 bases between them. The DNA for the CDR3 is TGTGCCAGCAGTGCGGGGGTGAGCACAGATACGCAGTATTTT. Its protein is CASSAGVSTDTQYF.

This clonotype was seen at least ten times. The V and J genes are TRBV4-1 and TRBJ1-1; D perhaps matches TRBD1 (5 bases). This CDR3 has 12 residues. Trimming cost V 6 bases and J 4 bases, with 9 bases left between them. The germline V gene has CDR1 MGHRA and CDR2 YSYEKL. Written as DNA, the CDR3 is TGCGCCAGCAGTGGGGGAGGCACTGAAGCTTTCTTT. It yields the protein CASSGGGTEAFF.

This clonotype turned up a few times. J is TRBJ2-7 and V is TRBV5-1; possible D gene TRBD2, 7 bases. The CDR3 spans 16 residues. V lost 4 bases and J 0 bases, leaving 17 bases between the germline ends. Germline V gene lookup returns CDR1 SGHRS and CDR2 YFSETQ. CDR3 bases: TGCGCCAGCAGCATCTCCACGGGGGGCCTCTCCTACGAGCAGTACTTC. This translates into CASSISTGGLSYEQYF.

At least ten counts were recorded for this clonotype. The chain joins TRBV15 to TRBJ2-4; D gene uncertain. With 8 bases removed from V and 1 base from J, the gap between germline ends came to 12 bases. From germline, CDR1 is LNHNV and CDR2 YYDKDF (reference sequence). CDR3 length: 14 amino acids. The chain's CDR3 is CATYQLGAKNIQYF. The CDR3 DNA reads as TGTGCCACCTACCAACTGGGCGCCAAAAACATTCAGTACTTC. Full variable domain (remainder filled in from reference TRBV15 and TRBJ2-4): DAMVIQNPRYQVTQFGKPVTLSCSQTLNHNVMYWYQQKSSQAPKLLFHYYDKDFNNEADTPDNFQSRRPNTSFCFLDIRSPGLGDTAMYLCATYQLGAKNIQYFGAGTRLSVL.

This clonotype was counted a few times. CDR3 sequence reads: CSARANLAGFYNEQFF. Here the CDR3 DNA reads TGCAGTGCTAGAGCTAACTTAGCGGGCTTCTACAATGAGCAGTTCTTC. This rearrangement joins TRBV20-1 to TRBJ2-1, with TRBD2 matching over 7 bases. The CDR3 is made up of 16 amino acids. V was pared by 1 base and J by 3 bases, with 9 bases of the junction left unmatched. Germline V gives CDR1 DFQATT, CDR2 SNEGSKA (reference sequence).

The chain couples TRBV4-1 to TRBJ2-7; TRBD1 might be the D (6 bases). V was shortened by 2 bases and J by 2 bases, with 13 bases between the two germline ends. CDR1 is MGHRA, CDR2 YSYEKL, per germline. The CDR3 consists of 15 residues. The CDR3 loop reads CASSQTQGKAYEQYF. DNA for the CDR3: TGCGCCAGCAGCCAAACCCAGGGGAAGGCCTACGAGCAGTACTTC.

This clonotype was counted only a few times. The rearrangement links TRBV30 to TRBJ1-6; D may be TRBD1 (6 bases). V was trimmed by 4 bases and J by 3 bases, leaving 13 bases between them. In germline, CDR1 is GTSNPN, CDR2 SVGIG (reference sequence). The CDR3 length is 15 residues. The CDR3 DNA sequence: TGTGCCTGGAACCAGGGGATTCTCTATAATTCACCCCTCCACTTT. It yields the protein CAWNQGILYNSPLHF.

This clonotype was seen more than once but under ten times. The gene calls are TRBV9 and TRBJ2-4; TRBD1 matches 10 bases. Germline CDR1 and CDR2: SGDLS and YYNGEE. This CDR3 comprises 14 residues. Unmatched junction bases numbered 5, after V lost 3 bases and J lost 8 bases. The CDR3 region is CASSAGQGRDIQYF. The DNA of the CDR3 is TGTGCCAGCAGCGCGGGACAGGGGAGAGACATTCAGTACTTC.

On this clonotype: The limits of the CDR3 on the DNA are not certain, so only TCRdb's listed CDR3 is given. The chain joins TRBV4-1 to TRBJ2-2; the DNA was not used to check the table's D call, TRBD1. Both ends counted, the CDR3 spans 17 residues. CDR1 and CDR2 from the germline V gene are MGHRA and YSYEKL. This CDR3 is CASSPSGTGLTGELFFF.

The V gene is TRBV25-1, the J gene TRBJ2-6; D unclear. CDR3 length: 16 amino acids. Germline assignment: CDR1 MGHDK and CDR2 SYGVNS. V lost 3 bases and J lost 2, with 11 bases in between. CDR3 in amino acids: CASSDRDTPGANVLTF. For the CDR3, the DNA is TGTGCCAGCAGTGACCGCGACACCCCTGGGGCCAACGTCCTGACTTTC.

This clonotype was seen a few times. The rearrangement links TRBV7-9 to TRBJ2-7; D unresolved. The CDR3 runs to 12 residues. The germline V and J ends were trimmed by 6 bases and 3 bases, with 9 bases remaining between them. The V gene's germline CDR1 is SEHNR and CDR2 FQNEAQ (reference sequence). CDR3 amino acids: CASSSAIYEQYF. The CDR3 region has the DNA TGTGCCAGCAGTTCCGCTATCTACGAGCAGTACTTC.

DNA for the CDR3: TGTGCCAGCAGTTCCCAGACGGGGACCCAGTACTTC. Protein: CASSSQTGTQYF. The V gene is TRBV28, the J gene TRBJ2-5; no reliable D call. The germline V gene encodes CDR1 MDHEN and CDR2 SYDVKM. The CDR3 totals 12 residues. Trimming pared 4 bases from V and 7 bases from J, leaving 10 bases between.

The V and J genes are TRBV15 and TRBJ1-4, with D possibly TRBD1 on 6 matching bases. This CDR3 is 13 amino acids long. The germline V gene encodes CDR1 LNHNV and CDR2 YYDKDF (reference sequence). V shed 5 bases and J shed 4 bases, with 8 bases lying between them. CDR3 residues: CATSRGGNEKLFF. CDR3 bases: TGTGCCACCAGCCGAGGGGGTAATGAAAAACTGTTTTTT. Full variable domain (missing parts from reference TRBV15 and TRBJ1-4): DAMVIQNPRYQVTQFGKPVTLSCSQTLNHNVMYWYQQKSSQAPKLLFHYYDKDFNNEADTPDNFQSRRPNTSFCFLDIRSPGLGDTAMYLCATSRGGNEKLFFGSGTQLSVL.

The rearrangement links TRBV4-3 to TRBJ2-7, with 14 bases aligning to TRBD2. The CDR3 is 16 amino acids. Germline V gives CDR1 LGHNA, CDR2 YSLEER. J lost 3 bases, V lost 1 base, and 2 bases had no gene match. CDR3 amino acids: CASSQGTSGRFYEQYF. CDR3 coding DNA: TGCGCCAGCAGCCAAGGGACTAGCGGGAGGTTCTACGAGCAGTACTTC.

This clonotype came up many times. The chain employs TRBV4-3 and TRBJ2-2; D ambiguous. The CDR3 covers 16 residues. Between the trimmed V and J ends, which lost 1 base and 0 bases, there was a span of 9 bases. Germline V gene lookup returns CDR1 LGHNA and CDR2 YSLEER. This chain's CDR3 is CASSQAQFPNTGELFF. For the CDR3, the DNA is TGCGCCAGCAGCCAAGCCCAATTCCCGAACACCGGGGAGCTGTTTTTT.

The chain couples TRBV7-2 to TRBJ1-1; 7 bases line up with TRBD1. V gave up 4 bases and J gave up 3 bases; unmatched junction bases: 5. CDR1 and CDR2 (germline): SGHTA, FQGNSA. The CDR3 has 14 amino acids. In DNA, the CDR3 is TGTGCCAGCAGCTCACAGGGGCGAGACACTGAAGCTTTCTTT. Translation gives CASSSQGRDTEAFF.